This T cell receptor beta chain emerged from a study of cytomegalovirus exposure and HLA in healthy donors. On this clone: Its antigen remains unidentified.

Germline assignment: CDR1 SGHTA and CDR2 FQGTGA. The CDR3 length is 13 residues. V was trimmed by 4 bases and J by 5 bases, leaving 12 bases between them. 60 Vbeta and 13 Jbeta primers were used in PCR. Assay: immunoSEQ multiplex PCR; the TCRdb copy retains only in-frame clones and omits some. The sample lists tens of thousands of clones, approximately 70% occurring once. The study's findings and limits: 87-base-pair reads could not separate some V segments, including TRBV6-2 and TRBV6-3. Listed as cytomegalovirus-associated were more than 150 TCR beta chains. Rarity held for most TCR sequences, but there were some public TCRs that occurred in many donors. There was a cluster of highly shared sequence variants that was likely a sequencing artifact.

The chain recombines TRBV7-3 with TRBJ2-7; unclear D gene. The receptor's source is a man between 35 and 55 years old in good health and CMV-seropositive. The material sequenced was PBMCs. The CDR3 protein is CASSSLTPDEQYF. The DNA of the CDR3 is TGTGCCAGCAGCTCATTAACTCCCGACGAGCAGTACTTC.